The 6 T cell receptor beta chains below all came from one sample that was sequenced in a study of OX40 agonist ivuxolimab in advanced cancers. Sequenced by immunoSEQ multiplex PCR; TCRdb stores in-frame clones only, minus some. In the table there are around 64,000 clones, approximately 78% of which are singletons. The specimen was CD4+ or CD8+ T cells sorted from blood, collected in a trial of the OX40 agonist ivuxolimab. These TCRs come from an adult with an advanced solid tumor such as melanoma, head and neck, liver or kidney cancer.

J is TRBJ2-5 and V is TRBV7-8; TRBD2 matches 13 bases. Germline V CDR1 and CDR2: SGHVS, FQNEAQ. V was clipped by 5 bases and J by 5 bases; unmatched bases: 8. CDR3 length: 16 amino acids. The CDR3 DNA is TGTGCCAGCAGCATACTAGCGGGGGGGATCCTGGAGACCCAGTACTTC. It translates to CASSILAGGILETQYF.

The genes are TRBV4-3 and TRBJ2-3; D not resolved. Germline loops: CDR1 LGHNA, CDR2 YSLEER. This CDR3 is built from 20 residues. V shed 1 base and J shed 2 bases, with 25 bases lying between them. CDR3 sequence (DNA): TGCGCCAGCAGCCAAGGCCCTAATTTCTGGTCAGTCTCCTACACAGATACGCAGTATTTT. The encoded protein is CASSQGPNFWSVSYTDTQYF.

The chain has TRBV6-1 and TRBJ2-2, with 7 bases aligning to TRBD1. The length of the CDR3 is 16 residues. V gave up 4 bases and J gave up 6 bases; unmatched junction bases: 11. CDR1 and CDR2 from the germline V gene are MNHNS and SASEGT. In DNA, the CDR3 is TGTGCCAGCAGTGGAGGGGGACAGCGTTATTCCGGGGAGCTGTTTTTT. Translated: CASSGGGQRYSGELFF.

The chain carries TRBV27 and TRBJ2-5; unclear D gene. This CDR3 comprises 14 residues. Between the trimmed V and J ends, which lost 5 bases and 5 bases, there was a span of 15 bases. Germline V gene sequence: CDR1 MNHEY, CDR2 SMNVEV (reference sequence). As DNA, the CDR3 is TGTGCCAGCAGTGTTATGTGGTCAGCGGAGACCCAGTACTTC. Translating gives CASSVMWSAETQYF.

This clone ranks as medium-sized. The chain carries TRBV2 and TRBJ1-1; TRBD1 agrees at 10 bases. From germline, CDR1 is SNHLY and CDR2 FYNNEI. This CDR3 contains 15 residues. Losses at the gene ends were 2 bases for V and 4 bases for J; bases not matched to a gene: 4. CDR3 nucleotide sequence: TGTGCCAGCAGTGAAAGGGACAGGGGTCCCACTGAAGCTTTCTTT. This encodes CASSERDRGPTEAFF.

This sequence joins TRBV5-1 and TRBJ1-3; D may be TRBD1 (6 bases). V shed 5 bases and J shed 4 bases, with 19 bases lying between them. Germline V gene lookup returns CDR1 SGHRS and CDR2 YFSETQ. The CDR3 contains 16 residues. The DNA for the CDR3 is TGCGCCAGCAGTGACTCCCCACAGGGTGCGGGAAACACCATATATTTT. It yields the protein CASSDSPQGAGNTIYF. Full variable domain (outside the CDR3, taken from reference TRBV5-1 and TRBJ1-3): KAGVTQTPRYLIKTRGQQVTLSCSPISGHRSVSWYQQTPGQGLQFLFEYFSETQRNKGNFPGRFSGRQFSNSRSEMNVSTLELGDSALYLCASSDSPQGAGNTIYFGEGSWLTVV.